The 19 T cell receptor beta chains listed next were all sequenced from one sample in a study of Tregs in tolerant kidney transplant recipients. The assay was immunoSEQ multiplex PCR, and TCRdb's table has in-frame clones only and misses some. The sample table includes about 30,000 clones. The starting material was CD8+ T cells from blood, obtained before the transplant. The receptor set was obtained from a human donor who received a combined kidney and bone marrow transplant.

In regard to this clone: The read stops 3 residues short of the end of the CDR3; the missing end is completed from the germline J gene. This chain links TRBV7-6 with TRBJ2-1; 8 nucleotides align to TRBD1. Per germline, CDR1 SGHVS and CDR2 FNYEAQ. The CDR3 has 16 residues. V lost 0 bases to trimming and J lost 2 bases; unmatched junction nucleotides: 3. The CDR3 reads CASSLADRGAYNEQFF. The DNA read from the CDR3 is TGTGCCAGCAGCTTAGCCGACAGGGGCGCCTACAATGAG. The full variable domain, completed using reference TRBV7-6 and TRBJ2-1, is GAGVSQSPRYKVTKRGQDVALRCDPISGHVSLYWYRQALGQGPEFLTYFNYEAQQDKSGLPNDRFSAERPEGSISTLTIQRTEQRDSAMYRCASSLADRGAYNEQFFGPGTRLTVL.

Concerning this clone: The CDR3 extends 3 residues past the end of the read, so its final part is completed from the germline J gene. This chain uses TRBV11-2 with TRBJ2-7; D might be TRBD1 (6 bases). The CDR3 has 15 amino acids. CDR1 SGHAT and CDR2 FQNNGV come from the germline V gene. V dropped 7 bases and J dropped 2 bases, with 18 bases sitting between them. CDR3 region: CASTFVTGFPYEQYF. The part of the CDR3 DNA that was read is TGTGCCAGCACCTTCGTTACAGGGTTCCCCTACGAG.

This chain's CDR3 is CASNPRWGVHYEQYF. Incomplete CDR3 DNA: TGTGCCAGCAATCCCAGATGGGGGGTCCACTACGAG. The chain links TRBV6-2 or TRBV6-3 to TRBJ2-7; possibly TRBD2 for D (6 bases). The observed sequence ends 3 residues before the CDR3 terminus, with the missing tail filled in from the germline J gene. This CDR3 is 15 amino acids long. V lost 7 bases, J lost 3 bases, and 19 bases lay in between. In germline, CDR1 is MNHEY, CDR2 SVGEGT.

Points on this clone: The CDR3 is cut off 3 residues early in the read; its end comes from the germline J gene. The gene calls are TRBV5-6 and TRBJ1-5; D unclear. The CDR3 is 13 amino acids. Germline V gene sequence: CDR1 SGHDT, CDR2 YYEEEE. The chain's CDR3 is CASSLGLVGPQHF. CDR3 bases read: TGTGCCAGCAGCTTGGGGTTGGTGGGCCCC.

Comments on this clone: The read ends 3 residues shy of where the CDR3 ends; the end is completed using the germline J gene. The chain carries TRBV18 and TRBJ2-3, with a tentative D call TRBD1 (6 bases). Germline values: CDR1 KGHSH, CDR2 LQKENI. The CDR3 sequence is 14 residues long. Trimming pared 4 bases from V and 1 base from J, leaving 9 bases between. The CDR3 reads CASSRAGGTDTQYF. Incomplete CDR3 DNA: TGTGCCAGCTCACGCGCAGGGGGCACAGATACG.

A word on this clone: The read comes to an end 3 residues before the CDR3 does, leaving the germline J gene to fill in the end. The identical CDR3 is also encoded by other nucleotide sequences in the sample. The V and J genes are TRBV29-1 and TRBJ1-2; D unresolved. CDR1 SQVTM and CDR2 ANQGSEA come from the germline V gene. Trimming pared 3 bases from V and 6 bases from J, leaving 11 bases between. CDR3 length: 12 residues. The DNA read from the CDR3 is TGCAGCGTTGATTCAGGAGTACATGGC. This sequence encodes CSVDSGVHG. The full CDR3 is CSVDSGVHGYTF.

On this clone itself: The sequence runs out 3 residues before the end of the CDR3; the remainder is reconstructed from the germline J gene. V usage is TRBV5-6 and J usage is TRBJ2-7, with TRBD1 as a possible D gene (6 bases). Deletions cut 4 bases from V and 3 bases from J, with 11 bases between. The CDR3 has 13 residues. Germline assignment: CDR1 SGHDT and CDR2 YYEEEE. Partial CDR3 DNA: TGTGCCAGCAGCGGGGGACATCACTACGAG. Protein product: CASSGGHHYE. The CDR3, in full, reads CASSGGHHYEQYF.

For this clone: The observed sequence ends 3 residues before the CDR3 terminus, with the missing tail filled in from the germline J gene. The chain is built from TRBV14 and TRBJ1-6; 8 nucleotides match TRBD1. V was clipped by 8 bases and J by 8 bases; unmatched bases: 5. Germline-derived CDR1 and CDR2 are SGHDN and FVKESK. The CDR3 contains 13 residues. The DNA read from the CDR3 is TGTGCCAGCGATCAGGGGGCCCATTCACCC. This translates into CASDQGAHSP. The whole CDR3 protein reads CASDQGAHSPLHF.

For this clone: The junction differs from germline at one of its ends, possibly a read error. The read comes to an end 3 residues before the CDR3 does, leaving the germline J gene to fill in the end. The rearrangement links TRBV7-9 to TRBJ2-1; D is possibly TRBD2 (6 bases). Germline CDR1 and CDR2: SEHNR and FQNEAQ (reference sequence). The CDR3 has 15 residues. The part of the CDR3 DNA that was read is TGTGCCAGCAGTTTCTCACCCGCGGGGTACAGTGAG. Translation: CASSFSPAGYSE. The whole CDR3 sequence reads CASSFSPAGYSEQFF.

Points on this clone: The CDR3 extends 3 residues past the end of the read, so its final part is completed from the germline J gene. The gene calls are TRBV30 and TRBJ2-2; D might be TRBD1 (5 bases). The CDR3 covers 12 residues. Germline lookup yields CDR1 GTSNPN and CDR2 SVGIG (reference sequence). Trimming took 6 bases from V and 5 from J, leaving 10 bases between them. Incomplete CDR3 DNA: TGTGCCTGTGACAGTACAACCGGGGAG. Translated: CACDSTTGE. The complete CDR3 reads CACDSTTGELFF.

Of note for this clone: The read ends 3 residues shy of where the CDR3 ends; the end is completed using the germline J gene. The V gene is TRBV2, the J gene TRBJ1-5, with D tentatively TRBD1 (5 bases). The germline CDR1 and CDR2 sequences are SNHLY and FYNNEI. V gave up 2 bases and J gave up 6 bases, with 14 bases separating them. This CDR3 has 15 residues. The covered CDR3 bases are TGTGCCAGCAGTGAATCGGGGGGGGGACGTCAGCCC. Encoded protein: CASSESGGGRQP. The CDR3, in full, reads CASSESGGGRQPQHF.

On this clone: Read data end 3 residues before the CDR3 end; the end is taken from the germline J gene. The V and J genes are TRBV4-1 and TRBJ2-7, with D perhaps matching TRBD2 (6 bases). The V end was cut by 2 bases, the J end by 6 bases, with 17 bases between. There are 15 residues in the CDR3. Germline CDR1 MGHRA, CDR2 YSYEKL. The CDR3 DNA, read in part, is TGCGCCAGCAGCCAATGGGGACTCCTGTCTTCCGAG. Its translation is CASSQWGLLSSE. From start to end, the CDR3 is CASSQWGLLSSEQYF.

The covered CDR3 bases are TGTGCCAGCACTACTGGGGCAGCCAGGGAGACC. This gives the protein CASTTGAARET. The complete CDR3 reads CASTTGAARETQYF. The V gene is TRBV6-2 or TRBV6-3, the J gene TRBJ2-5, with D possibly matching TRBD1 (5 bases). The observed sequence ends 3 residues before the CDR3 terminus, with the missing tail filled in from the germline J gene. Germline V gene sequence: CDR1 MNHEY, CDR2 SVGEGT. V was trimmed by 7 bases and J by 5 bases, leaving 17 bases between them. The CDR3 loop spans 14 amino acids.

Concerning this clone: The CDR3 end lies 3 residues beyond the end of the read and is filled in from the germline J gene. This rearrangement joins TRBV2 to TRBJ2-7, with D possibly being TRBD2 (6 bases). Between the trimmed V and J ends, which lost 11 bases and 2 bases, there was a span of 16 bases. Germline assignment: CDR1 SNHLY and CDR2 FYNNEI. The CDR3 consists of 13 residues. This chain's CDR3 is CAGGAGVTYEQYF. The part of the CDR3 DNA that was read is TGTGCCGGCGGAGCGGGCGTAACCTACGAG.

In regard to this clone: The DNA ends 3 residues before the CDR3 does, and the rest of the CDR3 is filled in from the germline J gene. The rearrangement links TRBV18 to TRBJ2-1; 9 nucleotides agree with TRBD2. Trimming at V came to 3 bases and at J to 7 bases, leaving 16 bases not matched to a gene. Germline V gives CDR1 KGHSH, CDR2 LQKENI. The CDR3 is 18 residues long. The CDR3 sequence: CASSPQDLGRGGRNEQFF. The covered CDR3 bases are TGTGCCAGCTCACCCCAGGATCTTGGGCGGGGGGGCCGGAATGAG.

CDR3 sequence reads: CASSSLGASGGTEETQYF. The DNA read from the CDR3 is TGTGCCAGCAGCTCCCTTGGAGCTAGCGGGGGAACTGAAGAGACC. The V and J genes are TRBV7-8 and TRBJ2-5; 10 bases map to TRBD2. The missing CDR3 end, 3 residues past where the read stops, is filled in from the germline J gene. CDR3 size: 18 residues. V shed 4 bases and J 3 bases; nucleotides not matched to a gene: 14. CDR1 is SGHVS and CDR2 is FQNEAQ in the germline V gene.

The DNA read from the CDR3 is TGTGCCAGCAGTGCCTCGTTCCCGGGACAGTATGGC. Its translation: CASSASFPGQYG. The whole CDR3 protein reads CASSASFPGQYGYTF. V and J are TRBV2 and TRBJ1-2, with 7 bases fitting TRBD1. The CDR3 end lies 3 residues beyond the end of the read and is filled in from the germline J gene. The V gene's germline CDR1 is SNHLY and CDR2 FYNNEI. The CDR3 is 15 amino acids. With 4 bases clipped from V and 5 bases from J, the junction kept 10 bases outside the gene matches.

Of note for this clone: The read halts 3 residues ahead of the CDR3 end, with the missing end drawn from the germline J gene. V and J are TRBV19 and TRBJ1-1; TRBD1 matches 8 bases. The CDR3 is 15 residues long. V lost 8 bases to trimming and J lost 2 bases; unmatched junction nucleotides: 10. Per the germline V gene, CDR1 is LNHDA and CDR2 is SQIVND (reference sequence). The CDR3 bases that were read are TGTGCCAGTCAAAGGTCCGGACAGGGTAACACTGAA. Translated, it gives CASQRSGQGNTE. The full-length CDR3 reads as CASQRSGQGNTEAFF.

For this clone: The sequence runs out 3 residues before the end of the CDR3; the remainder is reconstructed from the germline J gene. The genes are TRBV19 and TRBJ1-1; 7 positions agree with TRBD1. With V trimmed by 3 bases and J by 4 bases, 8 bases remained unmatched. The CDR3 consists of 15 residues. Germline values: CDR1 LNHDA, CDR2 SQIVND (reference sequence). The CDR3 here is CASSIGGGAFTEAFF. The CDR3 bases that were read are TGTGCCAGTAGTATTGGAGGGGGCGCGTTCACTGAA.